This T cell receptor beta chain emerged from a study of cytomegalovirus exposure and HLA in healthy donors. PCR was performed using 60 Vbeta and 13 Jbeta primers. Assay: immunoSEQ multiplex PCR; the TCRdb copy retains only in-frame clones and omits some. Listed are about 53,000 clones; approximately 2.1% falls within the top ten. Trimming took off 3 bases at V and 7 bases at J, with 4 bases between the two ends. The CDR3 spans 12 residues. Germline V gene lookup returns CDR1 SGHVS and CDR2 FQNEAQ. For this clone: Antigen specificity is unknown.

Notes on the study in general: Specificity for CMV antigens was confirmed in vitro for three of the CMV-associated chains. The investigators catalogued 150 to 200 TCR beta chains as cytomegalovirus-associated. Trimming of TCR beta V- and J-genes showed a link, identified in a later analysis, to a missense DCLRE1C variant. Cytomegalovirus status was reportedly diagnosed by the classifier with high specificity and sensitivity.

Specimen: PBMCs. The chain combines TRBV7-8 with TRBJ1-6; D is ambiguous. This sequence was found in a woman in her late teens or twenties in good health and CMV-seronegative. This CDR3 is CASSFPNSPLHF. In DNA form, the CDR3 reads TGTGCCAGCAGCTTCCCGAATTCACCCCTCCACTTT.